The 3 T cell receptor beta chains below all came from one sample that was sequenced in a study of T-cell reconstitution after alpha-beta-depleted transplantation in children. Unique molecular identifiers featured in how the TCRbeta library was prepared. MiXCR was run by TCRdb on the PCR reads, yielding one entry per CDR3 protein. This table has about 400,000 distinct CDR3 sequences, roughly 22% appearing once. The sequencing here drew on PBMCs from the stem cell graft donor, taken from the stem cell graft. The receptor set was obtained from a human donor who donated a stem cell graft to a child with acute myeloid leukemia.

This clonotype has a count of ten or more. The genes are TRBV29-1 and TRBJ2-3; D is undetermined. V lost 2 bases and J 0 bases, leaving 12 bases between the germline ends. In germline, CDR1 is SQVTM, CDR2 ANQGSEA. This CDR3 spans 15 amino acids. The CDR3 DNA reads as TGCAGCGTTGAAACAACAACGCCTAGCACAGATACGCAGTATTTT. Amino acids: CSVETTTPSTDTQYF.

Only a few counts were recorded for this clonotype. The V and J genes are TRBV25-1 and TRBJ2-5; D gene ambiguous. Per the germline V gene, CDR1 is MGHDK and CDR2 is SYGVNS. CDR3 length equals 13 residues. Trimming pared 1 base from V and 12 bases from J, leaving 15 bases between. This chain's CDR3 is CASSESRTVEEYF. The CDR3 nucleotides read TGTGCCAGCAGTGAATCCAGGACGGTGGAAGAGTACTTC.

This clonotype was seen ten or more times. V is TRBV6-6 and J is TRBJ2-7; TRBD1 matches at 8 bases. The CDR3 is made up of 12 amino acids. The junction had 3 bases not matched to a gene; V was cut back by 5 bases and J by 6 bases. From germline, CDR1 is MNHNY and CDR2 SVGAGI (reference sequence). The CDR3 region is CASSRQGSEQYF. CDR3 DNA sequence: TGTGCCAGCAGTAGACAGGGGTCCGAGCAGTACTTC.